This T cell receptor beta chain originates from a study of blood T cell repertoires in COVID-19. This CDR3 contains 16 residues. V lost 0 bases, J lost 0 bases, and 6 bases stayed unmatched. The V gene's germline CDR1 is SGHNT and CDR2 YYREEE (reference sequence). The assay was immunoSEQ multiplex PCR, and TCRdb's table has in-frame clones only and misses some. This sample yields fewer than 85,000 clones, of which roughly nine tenths are seen a single time; approximately 9.1% belongs to the top ten. The chain is built from TRBV5-4 and TRBJ2-7; TRBD2 matches 7 bases. The sample taken for sequencing was peripheral blood. The TCR comes from a human donor in a cohort sampled during active COVID-19. This chain's CDR3 is CASSLGSGPSSYEQYF. CDR3 bases: TGTGCCAGCAGCTTGGGTAGCGGGCCTAGCTCCTACGAGCAGTACTTC.